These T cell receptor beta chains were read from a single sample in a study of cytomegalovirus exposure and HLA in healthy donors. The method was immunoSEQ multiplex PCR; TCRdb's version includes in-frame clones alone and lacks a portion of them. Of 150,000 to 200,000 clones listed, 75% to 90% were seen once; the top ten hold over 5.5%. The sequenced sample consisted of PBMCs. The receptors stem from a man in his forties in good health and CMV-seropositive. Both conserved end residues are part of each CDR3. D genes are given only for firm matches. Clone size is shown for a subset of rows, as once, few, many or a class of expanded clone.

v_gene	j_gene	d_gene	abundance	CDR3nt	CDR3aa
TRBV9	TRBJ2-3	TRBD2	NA	TGTGCCAGCAGCGTAGGGGCTAGCGGGGGGCTCCTCACAGATACGCAGTATTTT	CASSVGASGGLLTDTQYF
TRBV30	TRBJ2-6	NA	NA	TGTGCCTGGAGTGTATATGGCGGGGCAGCTGGGGCCAACGTCCTGACTTTC	CAWSVYGGAAGANVLTF
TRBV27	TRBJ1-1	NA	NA	TGTGCCAGCAGTTTACGTCGCGGCACTGAAGCTTTCTTT	CASSLRRGTEAFF
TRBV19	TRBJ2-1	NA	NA	TGTGCCAGTAGTATAGCCAACAGGCCCCCCTACAATGAGCAGTTCTTC	CASSIANRPPYNEQFF
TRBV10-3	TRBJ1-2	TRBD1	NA	TGTGCCATCAGTGAGGGACAGGGGGCCGGTGGCTACACCTTC	CAISEGQGAGGYTF
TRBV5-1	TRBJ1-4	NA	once	TGCGCCAGCAGCTTGGAGGGGGGGACGATTGAAAAACTGTTTTTT	CASSLEGGTIEKLFF
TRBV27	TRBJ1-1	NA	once	TGTGCCAGCAGTCCCTCGACAGGTGTGAACACTGAAGCTTTCTTT	CASSPSTGVNTEAFF
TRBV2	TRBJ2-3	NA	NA	TGTGCCAGCACCGGCGGGGGCTGGGATACGCAGTATTTT	CASTGGGWDTQYF
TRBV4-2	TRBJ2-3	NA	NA	TGTGCCAGCAGCCAAGCCAATACCGGAGCGTCCAACTTT	CASSQANTGASNF
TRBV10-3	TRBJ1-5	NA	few	TGTGCCATCAGCCCAGGGGAGCGGCCCCAGCATTTT	CAISPGERPQHF
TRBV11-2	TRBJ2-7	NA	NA	TGTGCCAGCAGCTTAGGCGGAGGGCTTCCCTACGAGCAGTACTTC	CASSLGGGLPYEQYF
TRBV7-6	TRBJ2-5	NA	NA	TGTGCCAGCAGCTTAGTGTTGGCAGAGACCCAGTACTTC	CASSLVLAETQYF
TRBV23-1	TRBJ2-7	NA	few	TGCGCCAGCAGTCGCCTGCTAGCGAGCTGGGCCCACGAGCAGTACTTC	CASSRLLASWAHEQYF
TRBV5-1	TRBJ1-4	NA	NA	TGCGCCAGCAGCCCGGGGGGGGTAGTGGAAAAACTGTTTTTT	CASSPGGVVEKLFF
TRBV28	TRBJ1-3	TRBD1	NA	TGTGCCAGCAGCCCGACAGGGGATGGAAACACCATATATTTT	CASSPTGDGNTIYF
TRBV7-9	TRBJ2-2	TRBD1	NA	TGTGCCAGCAGCCTAACAGGGGGCACCGGGGAGCTGTTTTTT	CASSLTGGTGELFF